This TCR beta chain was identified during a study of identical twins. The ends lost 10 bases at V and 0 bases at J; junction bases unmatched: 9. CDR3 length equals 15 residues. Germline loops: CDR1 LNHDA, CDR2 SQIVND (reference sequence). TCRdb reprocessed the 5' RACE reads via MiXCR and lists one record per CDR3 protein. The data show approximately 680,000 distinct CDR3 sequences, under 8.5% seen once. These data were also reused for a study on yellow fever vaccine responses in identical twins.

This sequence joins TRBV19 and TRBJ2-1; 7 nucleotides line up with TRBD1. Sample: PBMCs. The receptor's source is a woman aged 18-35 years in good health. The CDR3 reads CATIRPGGSYNEQFF. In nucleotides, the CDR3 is TGTGCCACCATAAGACCAGGGGGCTCCTACAATGAGCAGTTCTTC.